This TCR beta chain was obtained from a study of Ad26.COV2.S vaccination and SARS-CoV-2 variants. V trimming: 5 bases; J trimming: 6 bases; junction bases outside the gene matches: 15. The germline CDR1 and CDR2 sequences are SGHVS and FQNEAQ. The CDR3 runs 16 residues. Generated by immunoSEQ multiplex PCR, the TCRdb table keeps only in-frame clones and is missing some. In the table there are 200,000 to 300,000 clones, roughly 85% of which are singletons. Noted treatment: 19 received Ad26.COV2.S at low or high dose, single or two shots; about 5 received placebo; per-sample allocation not given. The study sampled participants on day 63 after the first vaccine or placebo injection.

Material: peripheral blood, obtained in a trial of Ad26.COV2.S vaccine versus placebo. The rearrangement joins TRBV7-8 to TRBJ1-2; 7 positions agree with TRBD1. This clonotype originated in a person between 18 and 65 years old who received the Ad26.COV2.S COVID-19 vaccine or a placebo. CDR3 DNA sequence: TGTGCCAGCAGCCTAAAGACAGGGCCTGTGGTACATGGCTACACCTTC. Encoded protein: CASSLKTGPVVHGYTF.